This TCR beta chain was recorded in a study of OX40 agonist ivuxolimab in advanced cancers. About the study as a whole: The costimulatory receptor OX40 (CD134) was targeted by ivuxolimab, a fully human IgG2 agonistic monoclonal antibody. Intravenous ivuxolimab was administered to patients every 2 weeks at six dose levels: 0.01, 0.1, 0.3, 1.5, 3 and 10 mg/kg. Of the approximately 54 dose-escalation patients, hepatocellular carcinoma was present in approximately 20, melanoma in roughly 15, renal cell carcinoma in 9 and head and neck cancer in 9. In the dose-escalation cohort, 82.7% of patients were male, and the mean age was 60 years with a range of about 20 to 80. Prior anti-PD-1, anti-PD-L1 or anti-CTLA-4 therapy was permitted, and checkpoint inhibitors had been received by under 50% of dose-escalation patients. Partial responses occurred in three dose-escalation patients: two with cutaneous melanoma and one with hepatocellular carcinoma. Peripheral TCRbeta sequencing aimed to test whether ivuxolimab altered TCR sequence diversity and caused clonal T-cell expansion. The paper covers the monotherapy dose-escalation part of the phase I ivuxolimab trial, which included N = 52 patients.

There are 12 amino acids in the CDR3, from cysteine to phenylalanine inclusive. The entry retains the CDR3 DNA only, 36 bases that are in frame from base 1. Sequences MDHEN (CDR1) and SYDVKM (CDR2) are obtained from the germline V gene. At the junction V is shortened by 7 bases and J by 9 bases, with 16 bases in between. Genomic DNA was isolated from the sorted cells so that the TCRbeta CDR3 region could be sequenced. TCRbeta CDR3 regions were sequenced using the immunoSEQ Assay. TCRdb limited this immuneACCESS table to in-frame rearrangements with V and J called. A share of clones is missing; checked studies link under half to unresolved V genes, and the rest is unexplained. The sample table contains more than 70,000 clones; only one count was recorded for around 85% of them. The biggest ten clones account for under 2% of the sample. Concerning this clone: Its cognate antigen has yet to be identified. It has no much larger one-base neighbor in the sample; base qualities were not kept.

Patients with a history of autoimmune disease or receiving systemic immunosuppression were excluded from the trial. In every dose cohort, peripheral blood was drawn for TCR sequencing at baseline, cycle 4 day 1, and cycle 7 day 1. The samples were drawn from a first-in-human, open-label, multicenter phase I dose-escalation trial of ivuxolimab. The trial enrolled adults with locally advanced or metastatic head and neck squamous cell, hepatocellular, melanoma or renal cell carcinoma. Before TCR sequencing, CD4+ T cells and CD8+ T cells from peripheral blood were sorted into separate populations. Study-wide findings and limitations: In the 0.1-3.0 mg/kg groups, partial responders were among the patients with the lowest normalized peripheral clonal expansion, particularly in CD8+ T cells. Antigen specificity was not determined for the clonally expanded peripheral T cells. At doses of 0.1 to 3.0 mg/kg, clonal expansion of both CD4+ and CD8+ blood T cells was observed from baseline to week 6. After ivuxolimab, more expanded clones were found on average in CD8+ T cells than in CD4+ T cells. Low levels of normalized T-cell clonal expansion were also shown by some nonresponding patients.

The sequenced sample was CD4+ or CD8+ T cells sorted from blood, obtained in a trial of the OX40 agonist ivuxolimab. The source of this sequence is an adult with an advanced solid tumor such as melanoma, head and neck, liver or kidney cancer. The chain links TRBV28 with TRBJ2-7, and TRBD2 may be the D gene, going by 6 matching bases. The nucleotide sequence reads as follows: TGTGCCAGCACCCCGCTGGGGGGAGGGCAGTACTTC. Its translation is CASTPLGGGQYF.